This is a list of T cell receptor beta chains from one sample in a study of T cells in Graves' hyperthyroidism and ophthalmopathy. TCRdb itself ran the multiplex PCR reads through MiXCR, one entry per CDR3 protein. The table records about 380,000 distinct CDR3 sequences, under 20% of them present only once. Sequenced input: blood. The receptors were gathered from a young man with Graves' ophthalmopathy. CDR3s include the opening cysteine and the closing phenylalanine or tryptophan. The D gene is left open where the match is weak. Clone size appears in some rows only: once, few, many, or a class for an expanded clone.

v_gene	d_gene	j_gene	abundance	CDR3nt	CDR3aa
TRBV7-9	TRBD2	TRBJ2-5	NA	TGTGCCAGCAGCTGGGGGGGGGGGAATCAAGAGACCCAGTACTTC	CASSWGGGNQETQYF
TRBV7-2	NA	TRBJ2-3	NA	TGTGCCAGCAGCTTAGTCTTCGGGTTCTTTTGGCTAACTAGCACAGATACGCAGTATTTT	CASSLVFGFFWLTSTDTQYF
TRBV6-1	NA	TRBJ2-7	many	TGTGCCAGCAGTGAAGCAGAGGGCATGTACGAGCAGTACTTC	CASSEAEGMYEQYF
TRBV7-2	TRBD1	TRBJ1-5	many	TGTGCCAGCAGCTACAGGGGAGGCAATCAGCCCCAGCATTTT	CASSYRGGNQPQHF
TRBV7-9	NA	TRBJ1-1	many	TGTGCCAGCAGCTTATGGGACACTGAAGCTTTCTTT	CASSLWDTEAFF
TRBV6-5	NA	TRBJ2-5	NA	TGTGCCAGCAGTTCCTCTAGTGAGACCCAGTACTTC	CASSSSSETQYF
TRBV3-1	NA	TRBJ2-3	many	TGTGCCAGCAGCCAAGAACTTGACAAAGGGGGCACAGATACGCAGTATTTT	CASSQELDKGGTDTQYF
TRBV12-3/TRBV12-4	NA	TRBJ2-6	many	TGTGCCAGCGGTCCGATGGGGGGCTCTGGGGCCAACGTCCTGACTTTC	CASGPMGGSGANVLTF
TRBV2	TRBD2	TRBJ2-5	many	TGTGCCAGCAGTGAGGAACTAGCGGGGGGGCCATGGGAGACCCAGTACTTC	CASSEELAGGPWETQYF
TRBV18	NA	TRBJ2-1	NA	TGTGCCAGCTCACCCTACCAGGGGTCTGGGGCCTACGAGCAGTTCTTC	CASSPYQGSGAYEQFF
TRBV7-9	NA	TRBJ2-7	many	TGTGCCAGCGAGGAGGTTTCCTACGAGCAGTACTTC	CASEEVSYEQYF
TRBV7-2	TRBD1	TRBJ2-1	NA	TGTGCCAGCAGCTTAAGGACAGGGTCCTACAATGAGCAGTTCTTC	CASSLRTGSYNEQFF
TRBV13	TRBD2	TRBJ2-7	many	TGTGCCAGCAGCTTAGGGGGTAGCGGGACCTCCGAGCAGTACTTC	CASSLGGSGTSEQYF
TRBV5-6	TRBD2	TRBJ2-7	few	TGTGCCAGCAGCTGGTTTGGGGGGGGAAGCTACGAGCAGTACTTC	CASSWFGGGSYEQYF
TRBV19	NA	TRBJ1-1	NA	TGTGCCAGTAGTATAGCGGGGGGAATCATGAACACTGAAGCTTTCTTT	CASSIAGGIMNTEAFF
TRBV12-3/TRBV12-4	NA	TRBJ2-1	NA	TGTGCCAGCAGTTCATTATCGGGTGAGCAGTTCTTC	CASSSLSGEQFF
TRBV11-2	NA	TRBJ1-5	many	TGTGCCAGCAGCTTTCAGGTGGGGAGCAATCAGCCCCAGCATTTT	CASSFQVGSNQPQHF
TRBV19	NA	TRBJ1-1	NA	TGTGCCAGTAGTATAAGCCTCAGACTCTCTATGAACACTGAAGCTTTCTTT	CASSISLRLSMNTEAFF
TRBV5-5	NA	TRBJ2-7	many	TGTGCCAGCAGCTTGTCGGACGCAACCTCCTACGAGCAGTACTTC	CASSLSDATSYEQYF
TRBV4-1	NA	TRBJ2-2	NA	TGCGCCAGCAGCCAAGACCCGGACCCTGCTGCGACCGGGGAGCTGTTTTTT	CASSQDPDPAATGELFF
TRBV20-1	NA	TRBJ2-1	many	TGCAGTGCTAGGGAGTTCCGCTCCTACAATGAGCAGTTCTTC	CSAREFRSYNEQFF
TRBV12-3/TRBV12-4	NA	TRBJ1-1	many	TGTGCCAGCAGTTTTGGCCAGGGGATTGGGAACACTGAAGCTTTCTTT	CASSFGQGIGNTEAFF
TRBV6-5	NA	TRBJ1-6	NA	TGTGCCAGCAGTTACTCTTCGACCTATAATTCACCCCTCCACTTT	CASSYSSTYNSPLHF
TRBV12-3/TRBV12-4	NA	TRBJ2-3	NA	TGTGCCAGCAGTGAGGACAGAGACACAGATACGCAGTATTTT	CASSEDRDTDTQYF
TRBV3-1	TRBD2	TRBJ2-2	NA	TGTGCCAGCAGCCGGACAGGACTAGCGGTGATCAACACCGGGGAGCTGTTTTTT	CASSRTGLAVINTGELFF
TRBV4-1	NA	TRBJ1-6	many	TGCGCCAGCAGCCAAGATCGGGATTCACCCCTCCACTTT	CASSQDRDSPLHF
TRBV3-1	NA	TRBJ1-4	few	TGTGCCAGCAGCCAAGTCCAGGGCCGGGGGGAAGCAACTAATGAAAAACTGTTTTTT	CASSQVQGRGEATNEKLFF
TRBV24-1	NA	TRBJ1-5	many	TGTGCCACCAGTGATTTCGGATCAAGCCAGCCCCAGCATTTT	CATSDFGSSQPQHF
TRBV12-3/TRBV12-4	TRBD1	TRBJ2-1	NA	TGTGCCAGCAGTTTAGGACAGGGGGATCGGAACGAGCAGTTCTTC	CASSLGQGDRNEQFF
TRBV3-1	NA	TRBJ1-4	few	TGTGCCAGCAGCCAAGCACAGACAACTAATGAAAAACTGTTTTTT	CASSQAQTTNEKLFF
TRBV29-1	TRBD1	TRBJ2-7	many	TGCAGCGCAAACAGGGGTGGGGGCTACGAGCAGTACTTC	CSANRGGGYEQYF
TRBV3-1	NA	TRBJ1-1	many	TGTGCCAGCAGCCCCGGGCACACTGAAGCTTTCTTT	CASSPGHTEAFF
TRBV14	NA	TRBJ2-1	few	TGTGCCAGCAGTTACACAGGGTCTACCTCGTTCTTC	CASSYTGSTSFF
TRBV19	NA	TRBJ2-5	many	TGTGCCAGTAGACCTACTGGGACAAAAAGGGAGACCCAGTACTTC	CASRPTGTKRETQYF